The 11 T cell receptor beta chains below come from one sample, sequenced in a study of metastatic and nonmetastatic thyroid tumors. From the PCR reads, TCRdb re-called clones with MiXCR. The sample has approximately 86,000 clones; roughly an eighth are singletons. Each patient came to thyroid surgery without any prior treatment (of any kind). Sequenced material: tumor tissue. All receptors derive from a female donor with papillary thyroid cancer or a benign thyroid nodule (not recorded which). Some clones in this sample may be carry-over from other donors' samples.

This clone was observed many times. The V gene is TRBV7-9, the J gene TRBJ2-7; TRBD1 is a possible D gene (6 bases). The germline CDR1 and CDR2 sequences are SEHNR and FQNEAQ (reference sequence). The CDR3 contains 14 residues. The V and J ends lost 2 bases and 0 bases respectively, with 8 bases between them. This CDR3 is CASSLQGSSYEQYF. CDR3 nucleotides: TGTGCCAGCAGCTTACAGGGGAGCTCCTACGAGCAGTACTTC.

This clone was counted ten times or more. The chain combines TRBV27 with TRBJ2-1, with D possibly TRBD2 on 6 matching bases. Trimming removed 3 bases at V and 3 bases at J, with 12 bases between. CDR1 and CDR2 (germline): MNHEY, SMNVEV (reference sequence). This CDR3 has 15 residues. The CDR3 sequence: CASSLFSGDYNEQFF. CDR3 nucleotides: TGTGCCAGCAGTTTGTTTTCGGGAGACTACAATGAGCAGTTCTTC.

This clone was observed many times. Other DNA variants within this sample encode the same CDR3. V is TRBV7-2 and J is TRBJ2-3, with D uncertain. The CDR3 contains 12 residues. V lost 1 base, J lost 6 bases, and 5 bases lay in between. Germline V gene lookup returns CDR1 SGHTA and CDR2 FQGNSA. The CDR3 bases are TGTGCCAGCAGCTTAGTAGGGGATACGCAGTATTTT. This translates into CASSLVGDTQYF.

This clone appeared many times. The chain combines TRBV20-1 with TRBJ2-7, with 8 bases lining up with TRBD2. Germline CDR1 is DFQATT and CDR2 is SNEGSKA (reference sequence). CDR3 size: 15 residues. V trimming: 4 bases; J trimming: 4 bases; junction bases outside the gene matches: 12. Here the CDR3 DNA reads TGCAGTGCTAACCCCGCGGGCGGGAGGTTGTACGAGCAGTACTTC. Protein sequence: CSANPAGGRLYEQYF.

Turning to this clone: This may come from a read error, since a much larger clone is one base off. CDR3 in amino acids: CAISYSTGRVSYEQYF. The DNA for the CDR3 is TGTGCCATCAGTTACTCAACCGGCCGCGTCTCCTACGAGCAGTACTTC. This chain connects TRBV6-5 to TRBJ2-7; D uncertain. CDR1 is MNHEY and CDR2 is SVGAGI in the germline V gene. The CDR3 length is 16 residues.

This clone was detected ten times or more. This chain links TRBV19 with TRBJ1-3; the match to TRBD1 covers 9 bases. The germline CDR1 and CDR2 sequences are LNHDA and SQIVND (reference sequence). V trimming: 9 bases; J trimming: 3 bases; junction bases outside the gene matches: 3. This CDR3 is 13 amino acids long. CDR3 in DNA: TGTGCCAGCAGACAGGGGGTTGGAAACACCATATATTTT. This translates into CASRQGVGNTIYF.

As to this clone: This may arise from a read error, as a much more abundant clone is one base away. V gene TRBV12-3 or TRBV12-4 combines with J gene TRBJ1-5, with 10 bases that match TRBD1. There are 14 residues in the CDR3. Germline trimming cut 8 bases from V and 4 bases from J; bases unmatched to any gene: 5. DNA for the CDR3: TGTGCCAGCCGACAGGGGGCATTGAATCAGCCCCAGCATTTT. It specifies CASRQGALNQPQHF.

This clone was found many times. This chain connects TRBV30 to TRBJ1-2; 8 positions match TRBD1. J was trimmed by 4 bases and V by 3 bases; bases with no gene match: 4. Germline CDR1 GTSNPN, CDR2 SVGIG (reference sequence). The CDR3 runs 13 residues. The CDR3 spells CAWRKQGVYGYTF. CDR3 nucleotides: TGTGCCTGGAGAAAACAGGGGGTCTATGGCTACACCTTC.

The J gene is TRBJ2-5, the V gene TRBV3-1; D gene uncertain. Trimming removed 8 bases from V and 3 bases from J, with 16 bases in between. The CDR3 has 14 residues. CDR1 and CDR2 (germline): LGHDT, YNNKEL (reference sequence). The CDR3 loop is CASAESLPKETQYF. The CDR3 bases are TGTGCCAGCGCCGAGTCCTTGCCAAAAGAGACCCAGTACTTC.

This clone was counted many times. The chain is built from TRBV6-1 and TRBJ1-2, with D perhaps TRBD1 (6 bases). CDR3 length: 15 residues. Germline V CDR1 and CDR2: MNHNS, SASEGT. Trimming took off 6 bases at V and 8 bases at J, with 22 bases between the two ends. The CDR3: CASSLVLSQGMGYTF. CDR3 sequence (DNA): TGTGCCAGCAGCTTAGTATTATCACAGGGTATGGGCTACACCTTC.

About this clone: A much larger clone differs from this one at a single base, so this may be a read error. The chain joins TRBV2 to TRBJ2-5, with D perhaps assigned TRBD1 or TRBD2 (6 bases each). The CDR3 contains 16 residues. The V and J ends lost 6 bases and 2 bases respectively, with 19 bases between them. Germline V lookup: CDR1 SNHLY, CDR2 FYNNEI. The CDR3 DNA is TGTGCCAGCAGCGTTAACTTGACAGGAGGGCAAGAGACCCAGTACTTC. This translates into CASSVNLTGGQETQYF.